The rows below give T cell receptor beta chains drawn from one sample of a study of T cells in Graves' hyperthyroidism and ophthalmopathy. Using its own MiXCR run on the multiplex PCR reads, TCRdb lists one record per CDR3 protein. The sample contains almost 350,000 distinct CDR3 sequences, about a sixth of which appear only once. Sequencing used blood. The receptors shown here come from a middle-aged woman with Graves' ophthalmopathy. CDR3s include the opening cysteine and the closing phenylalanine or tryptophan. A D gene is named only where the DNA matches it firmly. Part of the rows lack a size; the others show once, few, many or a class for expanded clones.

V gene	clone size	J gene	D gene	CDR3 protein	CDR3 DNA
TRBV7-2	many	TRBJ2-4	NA	CASSLDPSFIQYF	TGTGCCAGCAGCTTAGACCCCAGCTTCATTCAGTACTTC
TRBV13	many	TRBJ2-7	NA	CASSSRALGYEQYF	TGTGCCAGCAGCAGCAGAGCCTTGGGCTACGAGCAGTACTTC
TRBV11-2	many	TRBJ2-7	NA	CASSLVRAHYEQYF	TGTGCCAGCAGCTTAGTCAGGGCGCACTACGAGCAGTACTTC
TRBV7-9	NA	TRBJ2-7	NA	CASSYPGVGTYEQYF	TGTGCCAGCAGCTATCCGGGGGTGGGAACCTACGAGCAGTACTTC
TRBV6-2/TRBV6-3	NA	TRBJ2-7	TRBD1	CASSRAGGFEQYF	TGTGCCAGCAGCCGGGCAGGGGGCTTCGAGCAGTACTTC
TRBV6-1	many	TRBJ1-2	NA	CASSLIAGGANYGYTF	TGTGCCAGCAGCCTAATTGCTGGCGGAGCTAACTATGGCTACACCTTC
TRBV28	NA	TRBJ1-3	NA	CASGGGAFSGNTIYF	TGTGCCAGCGGAGGGGGGGCTTTCTCTGGAAACACCATATATTTT
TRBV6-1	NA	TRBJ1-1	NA	CASSPRDGGNTEAFF	TGTGCCAGCAGTCCCCGGGATGGGGGGAACACTGAAGCTTTCTTT
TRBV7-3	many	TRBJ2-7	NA	CASSSDSSYEQYF	TGTGCCAGCAGCAGTGACTCCTCCTACGAGCAGTACTTC
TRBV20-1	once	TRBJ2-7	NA	CSAGDRAGTNQYF	TGCAGTGCTGGAGATCGGGCCGGGACCAATCAGTACTTC
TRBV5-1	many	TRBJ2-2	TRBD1	CASSPRQGANTGELFF	TGCGCCAGCAGTCCCCGACAGGGGGCGAACACCGGGGAGCTGTTTTTT
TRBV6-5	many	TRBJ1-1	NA	CASSFGQPNTEAFF	TGTGCCAGCAGTTTTGGACAGCCCAACACTGAAGCTTTCTTT
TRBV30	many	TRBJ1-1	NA	CAWKGGATGMNTEAFF	TGTGCCTGGAAGGGAGGCGCGACGGGAATGAACACTGAAGCTTTCTTT
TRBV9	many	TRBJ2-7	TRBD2	CASSAGTSGAYEQYF	TGTGCCAGCAGCGCCGGGACTAGCGGTGCCTACGAGCAGTACTTC
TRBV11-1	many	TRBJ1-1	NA	CASSLIGGNTEAFF	TGTGCCAGCAGCTTAATCGGAGGGAACACTGAAGCTTTCTTT
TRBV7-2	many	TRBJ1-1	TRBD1	CASSSYRGATEAFF	TGTGCCAGCAGCTCCTACAGGGGGGCCACTGAAGCTTTCTTT
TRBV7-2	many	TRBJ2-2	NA	CASSLVSINTGELFF	TGTGCCAGCAGCTTAGTATCGATAAACACCGGGGAGCTGTTTTTT
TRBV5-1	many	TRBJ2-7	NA	CASSADLTGTHSYEQYF	TGCGCCAGCAGCGCGGACCTTACGGGGACGCACTCCTACGAGCAGTACTTC
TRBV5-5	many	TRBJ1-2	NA	CASIPTGANYGYTF	TGTGCCAGCATCCCGACAGGCGCTAACTATGGCTACACCTTC
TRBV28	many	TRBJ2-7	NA	CASSALPYEQYF	TGTGCCAGCAGCGCTTTACCCTACGAGCAGTACTTC
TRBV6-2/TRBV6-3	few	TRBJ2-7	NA	CASSFHGKGYEQYF	TGTGCCAGCAGTTTTCACGGGAAGGGGTACGAGCAGTACTTC
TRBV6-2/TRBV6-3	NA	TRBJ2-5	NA	CASSYRGGPGETQYF	TGTGCCAGCAGTTACCGCGGAGGGCCGGGAGAGACCCAGTACTTC
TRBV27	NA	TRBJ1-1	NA	CASSSSDRGLILPLNTEAFF	NA
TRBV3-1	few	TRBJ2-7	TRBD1	CASSQNPRDRGGEQYF	TGTGCCAGCAGCCAAAACCCCCGGGACAGGGGTGGCGAGCAGTACTTC
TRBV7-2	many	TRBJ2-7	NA	CASSLVLWTSTYEQYF	TGTGCCAGCAGCTTAGTCCTCTGGACGTCTACCTACGAGCAGTACTTC
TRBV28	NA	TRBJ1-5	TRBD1	CASRSGQGNQPQHF	TGTGCCAGCAGGTCGGGACAGGGGAATCAGCCCCAGCATTTT
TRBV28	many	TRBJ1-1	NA	CASSPTDRYTEAFF	TGTGCCAGCAGTCCGACGGACCGATACACTGAAGCTTTCTTT
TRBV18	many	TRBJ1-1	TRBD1	CASSPDRGNTEAFF	TGTGCCAGCTCACCGGACAGGGGAAACACTGAAGCTTTCTTT
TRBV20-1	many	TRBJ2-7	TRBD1	CSATDRTGPSFSYEQYF	TGCAGTGCTACAGACCGGACAGGCCCTTCGTTCTCCTACGAGCAGTACTTC
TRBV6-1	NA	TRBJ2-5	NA	CASSRSVQYF	TGTGCCAGCAGCAGGTCCGTCCAGTACTTC
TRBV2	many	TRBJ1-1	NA	CASTDARTEAFF	TGTGCCAGCACCGACGCTCGAACTGAAGCTTTCTTT
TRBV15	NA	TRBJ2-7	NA	CATSGRGAYEQYF	TGTGCCACCAGCGGAAGGGGGGCCTACGAGCAGTACTTC
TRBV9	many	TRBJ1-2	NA	CASSSGAGDYGYTF	TGTGCCAGCAGCTCGGGGGCAGGGGACTATGGCTACACCTTC